This T cell receptor beta chain was obtained from a study of T cell repertoires in cytomegalovirus infection (dated by TCRdb to about 2019). The study in broad terms: Donor HLA type was relevant to the analysis, because carriage of CMV infection together with the matching HLA type was indicated by public TCR beta signatures.

The CDR3 covers 16 residues, taking in both the cysteine and the phenylalanine. Only the CDR3 DNA is retained, 48 bases long and in frame from the first base. The germline V end is reduced by 1 base and the J end by 4 bases; junction bases left unmatched: 8. Sequences LGHDT (CDR1) and YNNKEL (CDR2) are obtained from the germline V gene (reference sequence). What the work shows at the level of the full study, not this receptor alone: Carriers of CMV infection plus the relevant HLA type were discriminated by the cumulative frequency of public TCR beta family members in the study cohort and in an independent approximately 340-donor cohort. The ex vivo response was dominated by HLA-C-restricted CMV-specific TCR beta clonotypes, which also provided the single most frequent clonotype in two of eight donors.

Concerning this clonotype itself: The antigen it binds to is not known. No much larger clone exists at a distance of one base, and base qualities are not known.

Sequencing was carried out with an Illumina HiSeq 1500. TCRdb trimmed public reads at Q25 via fastp, called clones via MiXCR and kept in-frame beta chains. Each entry is one CDR3 protein sequence, shown with its most common DNA and genes. The table for this sample lists around 740,000 distinct CDR3 sequences; under 40% of them were counted only once. The ten most abundant clones make up under 3.5% of the sample. The rearrangement combines TRBV3-1 with TRBJ2-7; 9 central nucleotides agree with TRBD1. The clonotype was recovered from a human donor in good health (CMV status not recorded). Some clones in this sample may be carry-over from other donors' samples. Sequenced: PBMCs. For the CDR3, the sequence is CASSQVGQGTKYEQYF. The nucleotide sequence is TGTGCCAGCAGCCAAGTGGGACAGGGTACTAAGTACGAGCAGTACTTC.